The present T cell receptor beta chain was sequenced within a study of blood T cell repertoires in COVID-19. Study in general: T cells, B-cell-depleted T cells, or PBMCs supplied cDNA or gDNA.

TCRdb's table, derived via immunoSEQ multiplex PCR, lists solely in-frame clones and lacks some. The top ten hold 2% to 2.5% of the sample, which has about 230,000 clones, 70% to 85% seen once. V lost 3 bases, J lost 0 bases, and 12 bases lay in between. The CDR3 covers 15 residues. Germline V gene sequence: CDR1 SGHKS, CDR2 YYEKEE (reference sequence). The TCR sequence derives from a man aged 35-49 years who had recovered from COVID-19. The sample was peripheral blood. The chain uses TRBV5-5 and TRBJ1-2; a possible D gene is TRBD1 (6 bases). The chain's CDR3 is CASSYRDITNYGYTF. The CDR3 bases are TGTGCCAGCAGCTACCGGGACATAACTAACTATGGCTACACCTTC.